The 29 T cell receptor beta chains reported below all come from one sample, sequenced in a study of T cells in Graves' hyperthyroidism and ophthalmopathy. It was RNA transcripts that yielded the amplified TCR beta CDR3 regions. The study used the HTBI primer set for a first-round RT-PCR of the TCR CDR3. MiXCR, run by TCRdb on the multiplex PCR reads, gives a single entry per CDR3 protein. The sample has over 450,000 distinct CDR3 sequences, 13% to 15% seen once. The sequenced material came from blood. Every receptor here comes from a woman between 18 and 30 years old with Graves' hyperthyroidism.

This clonotype has only a few counts. V and J are TRBV5-1 and TRBJ1-4, with TRBD1 matching 8 bases. Germline V gene data show CDR1 as SGHRS and CDR2 as YFSETQ. This CDR3 has 13 amino acids. Losses at the gene ends were 4 bases for V and 12 bases for J; bases not matched to a gene: 8. The DNA for the CDR3 is TGCGCCAGCAGCAGAGACAGGGGTGGAGAACTGTTTTTT. Amino acids: CASSRDRGGELFF. The full variable domain, completed using reference TRBV5-1 and TRBJ1-4, is KAGVTQTPRYLIKTRGQQVTLSCSPISGHRSVSWYQQTPGQGLQFLFEYFSETQRNKGNFPGRFSGRQFSNSRSEMNVSTLELGDSALYLCASSRDRGGELFFGSGTQLSVL.

The CDR3 DNA follows: TGTGCCTGGAGTGAGGGATATGGAAACACCATATATTTT. It specifies CAWSEGYGNTIYF. The gene calls are TRBV30 and TRBJ1-3, with D hard to call. V gave up 1 base and J gave up 3 bases, with 7 bases separating them. The CDR3 is 13 amino acids. Germline V gives CDR1 GTSNPN, CDR2 SVGIG (reference sequence).

This clonotype has at least ten counts. This rearrangement joins TRBV3-1 to TRBJ1-2; no clear D. Trimming cost V 0 bases and J 4 bases, with 6 bases left between them. Per the germline V gene, CDR1 is LGHDT and CDR2 is YNNKEL (reference sequence). CDR3 length: 13 amino acids. The CDR3 sequence is CASSQESSYGYTF. CDR3 bases: TGTGCCAGCAGCCAAGAGAGCTCCTATGGCTACACCTTC.

This clonotype showed up just a few times. The gene calls are TRBV10-3 and TRBJ1-5; perhaps TRBD1 as D (5 bases). V was pared by 0 bases and J by 5 bases, with 8 bases between. The V gene's germline CDR1 is ENHRY and CDR2 SYGVKD. The CDR3 is made up of 14 amino acids. In nucleotides, the CDR3 is TGTGCCATCAGTGAGTCCATAGGGGATCAGCCCCAGCATTTT. This gives the protein CAISESIGDQPQHF.

V usage is TRBV5-1 and J usage is TRBJ2-7; D unresolved. The ends were cut back, 0 bases at V and 2 bases at J, with 12 bases in the middle. The length of the CDR3 is 15 residues. The germline gives CDR1 SGHRS, CDR2 YFSETQ. This CDR3 is CASSLALGPAYEQYF. The CDR3 DNA reads TGCGCCAGCAGCTTGGCCTTGGGTCCCGCCTACGAGCAGTACTTC.

V gene TRBV6-1 combines with J gene TRBJ2-2; 8 bases map to TRBD2. The J segment lost 3 bases and the V segment lost 2 bases, leaving 2 bases of the junction unmatched. Germline values: CDR1 MNHNS, CDR2 SASEGT. The CDR3 length is 15 residues. The chain's CDR3 is CASSEPAGDTGELFF. The CDR3 DNA follows: TGTGCCAGCAGTGAACCAGCGGGAGACACCGGGGAGCTGTTTTTT.

The chain links TRBV4-1 to TRBJ1-2; 8 positions agree with TRBD1. With 0 bases clipped from V and 5 bases from J, the junction kept 8 bases outside the gene matches. Germline loops: CDR1 MGHRA, CDR2 YSYEKL. This CDR3 contains 16 residues. The CDR3 region has the DNA TGCGCCAGCAGCCAAGAGGCAGGGGGCGCGTCTTATGGCTACACCTTC. Protein: CASSQEAGGASYGYTF.

This clonotype was counted many times. The rearrangement links TRBV7-2 to TRBJ2-7; weak D call: TRBD1 (6 bases). Germline V CDR1 and CDR2: SGHTA, FQGNSA. V lost 8 bases and J lost 7, with 18 bases in between. CDR3 length equals 13 residues. CDR3 DNA sequence: TGTGCCAGCGGGTCGTCAGGGGCTCGGGAGCAGTACGTC. This sequence encodes CASGSSGAREQYV.

A word on this clonotype: This sequence may be a read error, since a much larger clone differs from it by one base. The J gene is TRBJ2-3, the V gene TRBV5-1, with D uncertain. Germline V lookup: CDR1 SGHRS, CDR2 YFSETQ. This CDR3 has 14 residues. The CDR3 loop reads CASSFGYSTDTHYF. In nucleotides, the CDR3 is TGCGCCAGCAGCTTTGGCTATTCCACAGATACGCACTATTTT.

This clonotype was seen at least ten times. The chain employs TRBV9 and TRBJ2-1; 12 bases line up with TRBD2. Germline CDR1 SGDLS, CDR2 YYNGEE. The trim removed 4 bases at V and 12 bases at J, leaving 17 bases unmatched. This CDR3 comprises 17 residues. CDR3 in DNA: TGTGCCAGCAGCACGAGACCCACTAGCGGGAGGTTTTTAGGGCAGTTCTTC. Protein: CASSTRPTSGRFLGQFF. Full variable domain (rest looked up from reference TRBV9 and TRBJ2-1): DSGVTQTPKHLITATGQRVTLRCSPRSGDLSVYWYQQSLDQGLQFLIQYYNGEERAKGNILERFSAQQFPDLHSELNLSSLELGDSALYFCASSTRPTSGRFLGQFFGPGTRLTVL.

This clonotype was observed many times. The germline gene is not matched at one end of the junction; a read error may be the cause. The V and J genes are TRBV5-1 and TRBJ2-7; 11 bases are a match to TRBD2. Germline V gives CDR1 SGHRS, CDR2 YFSETQ. There are 15 residues in the CDR3. The CDR3 spells CASSPTSGSIYEQYF. The CDR3 DNA follows: TGTGCCAGCAGCCCAACTAGCGGGAGCATCTACGAGCAGTACTTC.

This clonotype was counted many times. The V gene is TRBV7-9, the J gene TRBJ1-2, with no clear D. The germline CDR1 and CDR2 sequences are SEHNR and FQNEAQ (reference sequence). The CDR3 sequence is 13 residues long. Trimming cost V 2 bases and J 4 bases, with 8 bases left between them. This CDR3 reads CASSLQSLYGYTF. The CDR3 region has the DNA TGTGCCAGCAGCTTACAGAGCCTCTATGGCTACACCTTC.

This clonotype was seen more than once but under ten times. The V call is TRBV9, the J call TRBJ2-1; 10 bases line up with TRBD2. V dropped 8 bases and J dropped 4; count of bases not matched to a gene: 3. The CDR3 contains 13 residues. Germline V CDR1 and CDR2: SGDLS, YYNGEE. CDR3 DNA: TGTGCCAGAGGGACTAGCGATTACAATGAGCAGTTCTTC. Translation gives CARGTSDYNEQFF.

The rearrangement uses TRBV9 and TRBJ1-6; D is unresolved. CDR1 is SGDLS and CDR2 is YYNGEE in the germline V gene. The CDR3 consists of 15 residues. Between the trimmed V and J ends, which lost 4 bases and 6 bases, there was a span of 14 bases. In DNA, the CDR3 is TGTGCCAGCAGCCCGACCCTATCTATTAATTCACCCCTCCACTTT. It codes for CASSPTLSINSPLHF.

In this sample, this clonotype turned up once. A read error is possible here, since a much larger clone lies one base away. J is TRBJ2-2 and V is TRBV11-2; TRBD1 is a possible D gene (5 bases). From germline, CDR1 is SGHAT and CDR2 FQNNGV. The CDR3 is 16 amino acids. V was shortened by 1 base and J by 9 bases, with 18 bases between the two germline ends. CDR3 sequence (DNA): TGTGCCAGCAGCTTAGTACCCAGGGCAGTCGGCAGGGAGCTGTTTTTT. Translating it yields CASSLVPRAVGRELFF.

There are many counts of this clonotype. The V call is TRBV18, the J call TRBJ1-1; no reliable D call. V shed 1 base and J shed 5 bases, with 11 bases lying between them. Germline CDR1 reads KGHSH; CDR2 reads LQKENI. CDR3 length equals 14 residues. CDR3 in amino acids: CASSPQGTNTEAFF. The DNA for the CDR3 is TGTGCCAGCTCACCACAGGGTACGAATACTGAAGCTTTCTTT.

This clonotype appeared many times. This chain connects TRBV27 to TRBJ2-3, with unresolved D. V was clipped by 0 bases and J by 6 bases, with 7 bases between them. The CDR3 contains 13 residues. CDR1 is MNHEY and CDR2 is SMNVEV in the germline V gene (reference sequence). CDR3 nucleotide sequence: TGTGCCAGCAGTTTATCAGGCCGGGATACGCAGTATTTT. It specifies CASSLSGRDTQYF.

In this sample, this clonotype turned up many times. The V call is TRBV7-3, the J call TRBJ1-1; D is perhaps TRBD1 (5 bases). The CDR3 spans 13 residues. Germline V gene sequence: CDR1 SGHTA, CDR2 FQGTGA. V dropped 5 bases and J dropped 5 bases, with 12 bases sitting between them. CDR3 nucleotides: TGTGCCAGCAGCATCGGGGGAGGTACTGAAGCTTTCTTT. This gives the protein CASSIGGGTEAFF.

This clonotype was picked up many times. The genes are TRBV3-1 and TRBJ2-7; no definite D call. Germline CDR1 and CDR2: LGHDT and YNNKEL (reference sequence). Deletions cut 1 base from V and 6 bases from J, with 19 bases between. This CDR3 spans 16 amino acids. Here the CDR3 DNA reads TGTGCCAGCAGCCAAGTAGCCGGACGAGAGACTGTCGAGCAGTACTTC. This gives the protein CASSQVAGRETVEQYF.

This clonotype was observed many times. The chain uses TRBV2 and TRBJ1-5, with D unresolved. The CDR3 runs 15 residues. Germline lookup yields CDR1 SNHLY and CDR2 FYNNEI. With 6 bases removed from V and 0 bases from J, the gap between germline ends came to 12 bases. The CDR3 DNA is TGTGCCAGCAGAGGAAGGGTATATAGCAATCAGCCCCAGCATTTT. This translates into CASRGRVYSNQPQHF.

This clonotype was observed at least ten times. This chain connects TRBV24-1 to TRBJ2-7; 8 bases are a match to TRBD2. There are 15 residues in the CDR3. Germline V gives CDR1 KGHDR, CDR2 SFDVKD. V lost 4 bases to trimming and J lost 5 bases; unmatched junction nucleotides: 9. DNA for the CDR3: TGTGCCACCAGTGACCGCGGGAGGAGTATTGACGAGCAGTACTTC. This codes for CATSDRGRSIDEQYF.

Of note for this clonotype: The junction departs from germline at one end; a sequencing error may be responsible. The chain couples TRBV13 to TRBJ2-6; the match to TRBD1 covers 8 bases. Germline assignment: CDR1 PRHDT and CDR2 FYEKMQ (reference sequence). The CDR3 has 17 residues. CDR3 loop: CASSSGQDSSGANVLTF. The CDR3 DNA reads TGTGCCAGCAGCTCGGGACAGGACAGCTCTGGGGCCAACGTCCTGACCTTC.

Ten or more counts support this clonotype. The chain combines TRBV5-1 with TRBJ2-1; 8 nucleotides match TRBD2. V lost 4 bases to trimming and J lost 8 bases; unmatched junction nucleotides: 8. Per germline, CDR1 SGHRS and CDR2 YFSETQ. The CDR3 has 14 amino acids. CDR3 sequence: CASSEREPLDEQFF. The CDR3 nucleotides read TGCGCCAGCAGCGAGCGGGAGCCCCTCGATGAGCAGTTCTTC.

This clonotype was picked up many times. J is TRBJ1-1 and V is TRBV6-1; TRBD1 is a possible D gene (6 bases). Germline V gene data show CDR1 as MNHNS and CDR2 as SASEGT. The CDR3 extends over 12 amino acids. Trimming pared 5 bases from V and 6 bases from J, leaving 10 bases between. CDR3 sequence (DNA): TGTGCCAGCAGTTCGGGGGGCTCTGAAGCTTTCTTT. Translating gives CASSSGGSEAFF.

Many counts were recorded for this clonotype. The rearrangement joins TRBV11-2 to TRBJ2-1; D is unresolved. This CDR3 is built from 15 residues. The V gene lost 1 base and the J gene lost 1 base, with 8 bases spanning the gap. CDR1 SGHAT and CDR2 FQNNGV come from the germline V gene. The CDR3 protein is CASSLVGRSYNEQFF. In DNA form, the CDR3 reads TGTGCCAGCAGCTTAGTTGGCAGATCCTACAATGAGCAGTTCTTC.

The sample holds many counts of this clonotype. The CDR3 DNA is TGTGCCAGCAACCTAGCGGGAGGGTCCTACAATGAGCAGTTCTTC. Translated: CASNLAGGSYNEQFF. V gene TRBV6-1 combines with J gene TRBJ2-1; 12 bases agree with TRBD2. The junction had 2 bases not matched to a gene; V was cut back by 7 bases and J by 1 base. Per the germline V gene, CDR1 is MNHNS and CDR2 is SASEGT. The CDR3 extends over 15 amino acids.

The genes are TRBV9 and TRBJ2-7; 11 bases match TRBD2. CDR1 SGDLS and CDR2 YYNGEE come from the germline V gene. The CDR3 runs to 17 residues. V trimming: 3 bases; J trimming: 0 bases; junction bases outside the gene matches: 8. CDR3 loop: CASSAGLAGGVSYEQYF. The CDR3 bases are TGTGCCAGCAGCGCGGGGCTAGCGGGAGGCGTCTCCTACGAGCAGTACTTC. Complete variable domain (other parts from reference TRBV9 and TRBJ2-7): DSGVTQTPKHLITATGQRVTLRCSPRSGDLSVYWYQQSLDQGLQFLIQYYNGEERAKGNILERFSAQQFPDLHSELNLSSLELGDSALYFCASSAGLAGGVSYEQYFGPGTRLTVT.

This clonotype was recorded at least ten times. This sequence joins TRBV24-1 and TRBJ2-7; D might be TRBD2 (5 bases). This CDR3 contains 14 residues. Germline V gene lookup returns CDR1 KGHDR and CDR2 SFDVKD. V shed 7 bases and J shed 6 bases, with 18 bases lying between them. CDR3 in amino acids: CATSRDGSSGEQYF. In DNA, the CDR3 is TGTGCCACCAGCCGGGATGGTTCATCTGGCGAGCAGTACTTC.

The table lists this clonotype with a few counts. This chain connects TRBV5-1 to TRBJ2-2, with TRBD1 identical over 8 bases. Germline trimming cut 9 bases from V and 5 bases from J; bases unmatched to any gene: 12. This CDR3 is built from 15 residues. Germline V gene data show CDR1 as SGHRS and CDR2 as YFSETQ. CDR3 bases: TGCGCCACCTACAGGGGGGACATGGGGACCGGGGAGCTGTTTTTT. It codes for CATYRGDMGTGELFF.